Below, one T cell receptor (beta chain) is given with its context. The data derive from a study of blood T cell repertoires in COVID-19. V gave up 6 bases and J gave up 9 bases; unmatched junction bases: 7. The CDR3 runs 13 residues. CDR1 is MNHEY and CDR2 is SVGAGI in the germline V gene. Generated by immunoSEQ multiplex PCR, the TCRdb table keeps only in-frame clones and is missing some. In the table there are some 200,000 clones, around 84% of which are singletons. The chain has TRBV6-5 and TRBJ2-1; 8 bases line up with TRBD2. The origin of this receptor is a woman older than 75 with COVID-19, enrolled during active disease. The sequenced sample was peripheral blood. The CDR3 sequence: CASRPGLAGEQFF. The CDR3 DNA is TGTGCCAGCAGACCCGGACTAGCTGGTGAGCAGTTCTTC.